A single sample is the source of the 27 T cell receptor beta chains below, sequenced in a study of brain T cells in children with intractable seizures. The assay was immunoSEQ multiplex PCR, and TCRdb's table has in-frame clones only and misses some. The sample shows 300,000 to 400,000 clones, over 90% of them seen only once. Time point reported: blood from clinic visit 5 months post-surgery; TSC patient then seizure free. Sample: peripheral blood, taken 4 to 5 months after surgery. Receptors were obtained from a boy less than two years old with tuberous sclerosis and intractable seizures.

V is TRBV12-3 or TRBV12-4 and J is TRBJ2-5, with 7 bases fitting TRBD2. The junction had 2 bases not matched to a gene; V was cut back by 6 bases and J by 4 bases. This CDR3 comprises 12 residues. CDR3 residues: CASRGEGETQYF. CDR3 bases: TGTGCCAGCAGGGGGGAGGGAGAGACCCAGTACTTC.

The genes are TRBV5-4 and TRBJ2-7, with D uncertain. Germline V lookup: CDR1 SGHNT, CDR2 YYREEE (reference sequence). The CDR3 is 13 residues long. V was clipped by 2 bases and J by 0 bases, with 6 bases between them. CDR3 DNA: TGTGCCAGCAGCTTCGGATCCTCCTACGAGCAGTACTTC. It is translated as CASSFGSSYEQYF. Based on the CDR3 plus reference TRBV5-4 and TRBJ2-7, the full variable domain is ETGVTQSPTHLIKTRGQQVTLRCSSQSGHNTVSWYQQALGQGPQFIFQYYREEENGRGNFPPRFSGLQFPNYSSELNVNALELDDSALYLCASSFGSSYEQYFGPGTRLTVT.

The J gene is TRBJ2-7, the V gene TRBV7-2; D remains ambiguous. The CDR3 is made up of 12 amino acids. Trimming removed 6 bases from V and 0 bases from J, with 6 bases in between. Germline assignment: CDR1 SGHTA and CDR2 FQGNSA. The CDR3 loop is CASRTGSYEQYF. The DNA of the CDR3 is TGTGCCAGCAGAACGGGCTCCTACGAGCAGTACTTC.

The CDR3 region has the DNA TGTGCCAGCAGTCCCGGGACAGCTGAGCAGTACTTC. It translates to CASSPGTAEQYF. The chain recombines TRBV27 with TRBJ2-7; 7 bases map to TRBD1. The V segment lost 5 bases and the J segment 7 bases; nucleotides outside the gene matches: 5. This CDR3 is 12 amino acids long. The germline V gene encodes CDR1 MNHEY and CDR2 SMNVEV (reference sequence).

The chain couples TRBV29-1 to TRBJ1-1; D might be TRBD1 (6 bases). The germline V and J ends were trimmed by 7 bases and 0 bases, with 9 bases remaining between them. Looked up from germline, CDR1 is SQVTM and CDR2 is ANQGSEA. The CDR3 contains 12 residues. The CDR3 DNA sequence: TGCAGCGCTGGACAGATGAACACTGAAGCTTTCTTT. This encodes CSAGQMNTEAFF.

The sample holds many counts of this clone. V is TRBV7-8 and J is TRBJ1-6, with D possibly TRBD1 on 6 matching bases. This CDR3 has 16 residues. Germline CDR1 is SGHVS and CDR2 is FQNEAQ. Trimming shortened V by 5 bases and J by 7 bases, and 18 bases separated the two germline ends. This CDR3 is CASSPNEDSKNSPLHF. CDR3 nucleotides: TGTGCCAGCAGCCCTAACGAGGACAGCAAAAATTCACCCCTCCACTTT.

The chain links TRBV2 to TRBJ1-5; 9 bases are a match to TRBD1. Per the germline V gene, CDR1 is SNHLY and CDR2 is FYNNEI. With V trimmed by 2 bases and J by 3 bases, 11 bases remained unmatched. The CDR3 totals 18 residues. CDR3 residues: CASSEWLYRQGDNQPQHF. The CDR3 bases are TGTGCCAGCAGTGAATGGTTGTACCGACAGGGGGACAATCAGCCCCAGCATTTT.

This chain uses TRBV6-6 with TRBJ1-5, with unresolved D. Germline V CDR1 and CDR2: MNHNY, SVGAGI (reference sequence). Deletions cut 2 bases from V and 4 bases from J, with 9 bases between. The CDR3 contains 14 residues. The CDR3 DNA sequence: TGTGCCAGCAGTTACCTTACAGTGAATCAGCCCCAGCATTTT. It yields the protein CASSYLTVNQPQHF.

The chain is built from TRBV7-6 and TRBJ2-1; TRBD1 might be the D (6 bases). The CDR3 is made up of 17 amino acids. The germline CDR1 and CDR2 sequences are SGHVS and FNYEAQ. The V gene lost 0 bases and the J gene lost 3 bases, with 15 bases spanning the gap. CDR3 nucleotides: TGTGCCAGCAGCTTAGCCGCCCCCCAGGGGCTCTACAATGAGCAGTTCTTC. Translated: CASSLAAPQGLYNEQFF.

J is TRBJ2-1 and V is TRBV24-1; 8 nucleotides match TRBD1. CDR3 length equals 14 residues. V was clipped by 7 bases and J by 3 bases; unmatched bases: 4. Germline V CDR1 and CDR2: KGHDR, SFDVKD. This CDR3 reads CATSPGQDYNEQFF. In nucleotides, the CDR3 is TGTGCCACCAGCCCGGGACAGGACTACAATGAGCAGTTCTTC.

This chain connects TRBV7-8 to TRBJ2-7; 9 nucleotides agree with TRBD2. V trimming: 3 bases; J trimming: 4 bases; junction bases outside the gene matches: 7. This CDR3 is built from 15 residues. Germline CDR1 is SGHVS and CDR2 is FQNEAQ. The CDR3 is CASSLALSGSYEQYF. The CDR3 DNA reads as TGTGCCAGCAGCTTGGCCCTTAGCGGGAGTTACGAGCAGTACTTC.

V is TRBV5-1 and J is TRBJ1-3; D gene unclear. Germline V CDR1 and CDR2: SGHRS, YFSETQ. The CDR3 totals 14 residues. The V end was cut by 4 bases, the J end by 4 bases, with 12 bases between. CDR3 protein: CASSPAGAGNTIYF. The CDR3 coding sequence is TGCGCCAGCAGCCCCGCAGGAGCGGGAAACACCATATATTTT.

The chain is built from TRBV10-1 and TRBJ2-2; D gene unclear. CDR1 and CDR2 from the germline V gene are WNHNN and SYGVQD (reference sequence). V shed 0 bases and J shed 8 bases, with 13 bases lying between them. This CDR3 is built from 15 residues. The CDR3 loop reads CASSESSRVWGELFF. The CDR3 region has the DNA TGCGCCAGCAGTGAGTCGAGTAGAGTCTGGGGGGAGCTGTTTTTT.

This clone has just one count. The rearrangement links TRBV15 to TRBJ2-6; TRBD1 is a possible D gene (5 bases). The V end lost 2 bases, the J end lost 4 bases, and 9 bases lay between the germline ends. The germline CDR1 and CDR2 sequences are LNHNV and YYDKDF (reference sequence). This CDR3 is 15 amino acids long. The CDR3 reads CATSRIGAGANVLTF. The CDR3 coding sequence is TGTGCCACCAGCAGAATTGGGGCGGGGGCCAACGTCCTGACTTTC.

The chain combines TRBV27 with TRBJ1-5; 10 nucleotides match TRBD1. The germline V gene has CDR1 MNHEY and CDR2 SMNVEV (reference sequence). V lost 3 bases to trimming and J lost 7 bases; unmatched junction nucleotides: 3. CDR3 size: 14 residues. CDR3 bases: TGTGCCAGCAGTTTGGGGACAGGGGAGCAGCCCCAGCATTTT. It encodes CASSLGTGEQPQHF.

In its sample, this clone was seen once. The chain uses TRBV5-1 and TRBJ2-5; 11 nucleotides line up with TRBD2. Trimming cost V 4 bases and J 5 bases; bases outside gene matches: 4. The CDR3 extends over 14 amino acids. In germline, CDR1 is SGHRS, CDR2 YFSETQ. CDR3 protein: CASSPTSGAETQYF. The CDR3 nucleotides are TGCGCCAGCAGCCCGACTAGCGGGGCCGAGACCCAGTACTTC.

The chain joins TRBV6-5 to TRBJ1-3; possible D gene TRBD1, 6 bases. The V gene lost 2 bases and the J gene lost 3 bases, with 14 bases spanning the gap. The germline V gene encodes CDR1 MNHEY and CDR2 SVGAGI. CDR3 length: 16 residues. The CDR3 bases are TGTGCCAGCAGTTACGAGAGGGGGATTAGTGGAAACACCATATATTTT. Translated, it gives CASSYERGISGNTIYF.

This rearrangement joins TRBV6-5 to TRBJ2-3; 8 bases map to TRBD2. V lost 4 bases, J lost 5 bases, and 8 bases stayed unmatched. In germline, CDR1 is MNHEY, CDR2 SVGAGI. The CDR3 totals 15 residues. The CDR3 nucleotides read TGTGCCAGCAGTTTCAAACTAGCGGAGCGAGATACGCAGTATTTT. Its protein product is CASSFKLAERDTQYF.

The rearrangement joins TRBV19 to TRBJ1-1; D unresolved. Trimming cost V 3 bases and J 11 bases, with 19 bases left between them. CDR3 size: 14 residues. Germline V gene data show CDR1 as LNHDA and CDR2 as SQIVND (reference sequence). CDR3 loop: CASSMDGSSRGAFF. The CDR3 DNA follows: TGTGCCAGTAGTATGGACGGGTCCAGCCGTGGCGCTTTCTTT.

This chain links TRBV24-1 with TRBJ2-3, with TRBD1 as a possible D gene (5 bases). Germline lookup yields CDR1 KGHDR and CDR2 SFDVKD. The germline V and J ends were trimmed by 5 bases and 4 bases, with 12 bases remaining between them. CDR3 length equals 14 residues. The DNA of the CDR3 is TGTGCCACCAGTGGTCAGGGATTAGCAGATACGCAGTATTTT. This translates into CATSGQGLADTQYF.

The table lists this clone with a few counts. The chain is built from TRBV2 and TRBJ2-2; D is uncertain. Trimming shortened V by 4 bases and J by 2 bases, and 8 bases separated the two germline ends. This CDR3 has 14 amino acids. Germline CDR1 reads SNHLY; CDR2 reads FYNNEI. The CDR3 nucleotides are TGTGCCAGCAGTGTTAAGGTTAACACCGGGGAGCTGTTTTTT. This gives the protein CASSVKVNTGELFF. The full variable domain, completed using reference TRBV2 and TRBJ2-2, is EPEVTQTPSHQVTQMGQEVILRCVPISNHLYFYWYRQILGQKVEFLVSFYNNEISEKSEIFDDQFSVERPDGSNFTLKIRSTKLEDSAMYFCASSVKVNTGELFFGEGSRLTVL.

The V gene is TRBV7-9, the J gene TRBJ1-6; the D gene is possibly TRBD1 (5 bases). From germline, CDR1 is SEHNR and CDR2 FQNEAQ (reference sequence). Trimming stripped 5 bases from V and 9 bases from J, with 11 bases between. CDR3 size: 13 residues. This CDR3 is CASSVNRFSPLHF. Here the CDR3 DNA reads TGTGCCAGCAGCGTTAACAGGTTTTCACCCCTCCACTTT.

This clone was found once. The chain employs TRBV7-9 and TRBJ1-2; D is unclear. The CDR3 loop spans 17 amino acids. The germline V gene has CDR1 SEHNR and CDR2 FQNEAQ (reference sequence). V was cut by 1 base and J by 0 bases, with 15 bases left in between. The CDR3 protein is CASSLDVLRATNYGYTF. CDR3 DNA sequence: TGTGCCAGCAGCTTAGACGTTCTGAGGGCGACTAACTATGGCTACACCTTC.

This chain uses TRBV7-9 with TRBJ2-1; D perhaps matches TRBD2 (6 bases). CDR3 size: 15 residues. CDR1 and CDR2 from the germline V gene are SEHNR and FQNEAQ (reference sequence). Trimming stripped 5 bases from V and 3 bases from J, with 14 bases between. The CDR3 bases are TGTGCCAGCAGCCCTCGGCTAGCGTACTACAATGAGCAGTTCTTC. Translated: CASSPRLAYYNEQFF. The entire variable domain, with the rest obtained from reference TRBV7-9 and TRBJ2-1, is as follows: DTGVSQNPRHKITKRGQNVTFRCDPISEHNRLYWYRQTLGQGPEFLTYFQNEAQLEKSRLLSDRFSAERPKGSFSTLEIQRTEQGDSAMYLCASSPRLAYYNEQFFGPGTRLTVL.

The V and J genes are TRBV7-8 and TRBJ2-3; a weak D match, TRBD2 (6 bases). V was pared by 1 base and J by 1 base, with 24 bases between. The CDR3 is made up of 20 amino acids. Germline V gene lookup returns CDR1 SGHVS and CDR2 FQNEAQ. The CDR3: CASSLGVTRTLSGGTDTQYF. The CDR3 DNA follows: TGTGCCAGCAGCTTAGGGGTGACTAGAACCCTCTCCGGAGGCACAGATACGCAGTATTTT.

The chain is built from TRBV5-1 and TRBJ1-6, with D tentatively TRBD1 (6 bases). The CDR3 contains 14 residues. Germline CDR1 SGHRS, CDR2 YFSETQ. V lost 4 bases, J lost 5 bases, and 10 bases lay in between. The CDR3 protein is CASSRGGDNSPLHF. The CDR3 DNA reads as TGCGCCAGCAGCAGGGGGGGCGATAATTCACCCCTCCACTTT.

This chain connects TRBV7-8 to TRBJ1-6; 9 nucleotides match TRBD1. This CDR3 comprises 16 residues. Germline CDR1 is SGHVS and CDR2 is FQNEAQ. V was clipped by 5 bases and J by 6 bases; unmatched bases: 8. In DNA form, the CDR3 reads TGTGCCAGCAGCCCAACAGGGGGCATCCTTAATTCACCCCTCCACTTT. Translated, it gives CASSPTGGILNSPLHF.